These T cell receptor beta chains were read from a single sample in a study of OX40 agonist ivuxolimab in advanced cancers. Some clones are missing from TCRdb's copy, which holds only in-frame ones; the method was immunoSEQ multiplex PCR. The data contain about 58,000 clones, 80% to 90% of them singletons. Sample: CD4+ or CD8+ T cells sorted from blood, taken in a trial of the OX40 agonist ivuxolimab. These receptors came from an adult with an advanced solid tumor such as melanoma, head and neck, liver or kidney cancer. The CDR3 runs from the conserved cysteine through the conserved F or W. A D gene is named only where the DNA matches it firmly. A clone size is listed for some rows: how often the clone was seen (once, few, many), or a class if it is expanded.

>NA|NA|TRBV6-1|13|TRBJ1-5
CASRGEGNQPQHF
TGTGCCAGCAGAGGCGAAGGCAATCAGCCCCAGCATTTT
>TRBD1|NA|TRBV6-5|15|TRBJ1-3
CASSHTGTVGNTIYF
TGTGCCAGCAGTCACACCGGGACAGTAGGAAACACCATATATTTT
>NA|NA|TRBV6-5|15|TRBJ2-2
CASSRRTPNTGELFF
TGTGCCAGCAGTCGCAGAACACCGAACACCGGGGAGCTGTTTTTT
>TRBD2|NA|TRBV27|20|TRBJ2-1
CASSLFSPAGGSRSYNEQFF
TGTGCCAGCAGTTTATTCTCCCCAGCGGGGGGGTCCCGCTCCTACAATGAGCAGTTCTTC
>NA|NA|TRBV5-4|15|TRBJ2-3
CASSPAGQSTDTQYF
TGTGCCAGCAGCCCTGCGGGACAAAGCACAGATACGCAGTATTTT
>NA|NA|TRBV29-1|12|TRBJ2-3
CSAFLRGDTQYF
TGCAGCGCCTTTCTTCGGGGGGATACGCAGTATTTT
>NA|NA|TRBV6-5|13|TRBJ2-7
CASSETHAREQYF
TGTGCCAGCAGTGAAACACACGCTCGGGAGCAGTACTTC
>NA|NA|TRBV6-4|12|TRBJ2-7
CARPDTDGEQYF
TGTGCCAGACCAGACACTGATGGGGAGCAGTACTTC
>TRBD1|NA|TRBV28|15|TRBJ1-1
CASSSPGTVNTEAFF
TGTGCCAGCAGTTCCCCCGGGACAGTGAACACTGAAGCTTTCTTT
>NA|NA|TRBV15|15|TRBJ2-7
CATSRALASGYEQYF
TGTGCCACCAGCAGAGCGCTAGCGAGTGGATACGAGCAGTACTTC
>NA|NA|TRBV6-5|14|TRBJ2-7
CASRQTHPGREQYF
TGTGCCAGCAGACAGACTCATCCGGGTCGCGAGCAGTACTTC
>TRBD2|NA|TRBV5-1|16|TRBJ2-3
CASSLSTSGDTDTQYF
TGCGCCAGCAGCTTGTCGACTAGCGGGGACACAGATACGCAGTATTTT
>NA|few|TRBV14|13|TRBJ2-7
CASSQERVSEQYF
TGTGCCAGCAGCCAAGAGAGGGTATCCGAGCAGTACTTC
>NA|NA|TRBV6-1|16|TRBJ2-7
CASSEFHGSSYSEQYF
TGTGCCAGCAGTGAATTTCACGGATCGTCCTATAGCGAGCAGTACTTC
>TRBD1|NA|TRBV18|16|TRBJ2-4
CASSPVRGQRGNIQYF
TGTGCCAGCTCACCTGTCAGGGGGCAAAGGGGAAACATTCAGTACTTC
>TRBD1|few|TRBV12-5|12|TRBJ1-1
CAMLTGGTEAFF
TGTGCTATGCTGACAGGGGGCACTGAAGCTTTCTTT
>TRBD1|NA|TRBV6-5|14|TRBJ1-4
CASRRTGDDEKLFF
TGTGCCAGCAGGAGAACAGGGGATGACGAAAAACTGTTTTTT
>NA|once|TRBV5-1|16|TRBJ1-3
CASSLAVGESGNTIYF
TGCGCCAGCAGCTTGGCCGTCGGGGAATCTGGAAACACCATATATTTT
>TRBD2|NA|TRBV11-2|17|TRBJ2-7
CASSPSLGSGVSYEQYF
TGTGCCAGCAGCCCCTCCCTTGGAAGCGGGGTATCCTACGAGCAGTACTTC
>NA|NA|TRBV29-1|15|TRBJ2-3
CSVEPRRGGTDTQYF
TGCAGCGTTGAACCCCGGAGGGGCGGCACAGATACGCAGTATTTT
>TRBD2|NA|TRBV7-6|16|TRBJ2-3
CASSWTSGGGTDTQYF
TGTGCCAGCAGTTGGACTAGCGGGGGAGGCACAGATACGCAGTATTTT